This T cell receptor beta chain was obtained from a study of T cells in Graves' hyperthyroidism and ophthalmopathy. Overall study findings and caveats: Ophthalmopathy was separated from stable hyperthyroidism by a 13 V-J model.

Out of 8.5 to 10 ml of fresh peripheral blood came the PBMCs. Amplification targeted TCR beta CDR3 regions from RNA transcripts. The HTBI primer set was used in a first-round RT-PCR of the TCR CDR3. TCRdb analysed the multiplex PCR reads with MiXCR anew, one entry per CDR3 protein. The sample yields about 410,000 distinct CDR3 sequences, about 15% seen once. This clonotype was detected ten times or more. The antigen is unknown. V was clipped by 4 bases and J by 2 bases, with 18 bases between them. The CDR3 is made up of 16 amino acids. In germline, CDR1 is LGHDT, CDR2 YNNKEL (reference sequence). The V and J genes are TRBV3-1 and TRBJ2-7; a possible D gene is TRBD2 (6 bases). Material: blood. This clonotype was obtained from a man between 18 and 35 years old with Graves' ophthalmopathy. Here the CDR3 reads CASSPGSGVPPYEQYF. CDR3 nucleotides: TGTGCCAGCAGCCCCGGTAGCGGAGTTCCCCCCTACGAGCAGTACTTC.